This is a list of T cell receptor beta chains from one sample in a study of T cell responses to AZD1222 COVID-19 vaccine. This table comes from immunoSEQ multiplex PCR, and its TCRdb copy is limited to in-frame clones, with some not included. Among about 190,000 clones listed, 85% to 90% were seen once. The starting material was peripheral blood, obtained on day 0 of MenACWY control vaccination. The receptors stem from an adult in good health. CDR3s include the opening cysteine and the closing phenylalanine or tryptophan. D genes are given only for firm matches. Some rows have no size entry. The others give once, few or many, or a class for an expanded clone.

j_call: TRBJ2-7
d_call: NA
clone_size: NA
v_call: TRBV5-1
cdr3_aa: CASSLATRGNEQYF

j_call: TRBJ1-6
d_call: NA
clone_size: NA
v_call: TRBV2
cdr3_aa: CASSGGLGNSPLHF

j_call: TRBJ1-4
d_call: NA
clone_size: NA
v_call: TRBV7-9
cdr3_aa: CASSPSGAWEKLFF

j_call: TRBJ2-2
d_call: NA
clone_size: few
v_call: TRBV7-9
cdr3_aa: CASSLPHGELFF

j_call: TRBJ1-3
d_call: NA
clone_size: NA
v_call: TRBV30
cdr3_aa: CAWDALRTGNTIYF

j_call: TRBJ2-5
d_call: TRBD2
clone_size: NA
v_call: TRBV6-2/TRBV6-3
cdr3_aa: CASSYGTSGGAETQYF

j_call: TRBJ1-3
d_call: NA
clone_size: NA
v_call: TRBV28
cdr3_aa: CASAGGSGNTIYF

j_call: TRBJ2-3
d_call: NA
clone_size: NA
v_call: TRBV27
cdr3_aa: CASSRGTDTQYF

j_call: TRBJ2-2
d_call: TRBD1
clone_size: NA
v_call: TRBV27
cdr3_aa: CASSHGTGNTGELFF

j_call: TRBJ2-7
d_call: TRBD1
clone_size: NA
v_call: TRBV29-1
cdr3_aa: CSVRGQGAGEQYF

j_call: TRBJ2-7
d_call: TRBD2
clone_size: NA
v_call: TRBV3-1/TRBV3-2
cdr3_aa: CASSHIGGGAVYEQYF

j_call: TRBJ1-1
d_call: NA
clone_size: NA
v_call: TRBV6-5
cdr3_aa: CASGLGMNTEAFF

j_call: TRBJ2-3
d_call: TRBD1
clone_size: NA
v_call: TRBV30
cdr3_aa: CAWSRGQGGTDTQYF

j_call: TRBJ1-2
d_call: NA
clone_size: NA
v_call: TRBV6-4
cdr3_aa: CASSDSRGYTF

j_call: TRBJ2-1
d_call: NA
clone_size: few
v_call: TRBV5-1
cdr3_aa: CASSPVGSSNEQFF

j_call: TRBJ2-7
d_call: NA
clone_size: NA
v_call: TRBV6-5
cdr3_aa: CASSRTVLSGNEQYF

j_call: TRBJ2-5
d_call: NA
clone_size: NA
v_call: TRBV7-9
cdr3_aa: CASSFGAAETQYF

j_call: TRBJ2-5
d_call: NA
clone_size: NA
v_call: TRBV7-6
cdr3_aa: CASSLPRGGAQETQYF

j_call: TRBJ2-2
d_call: TRBD2
clone_size: NA
v_call: TRBV28
cdr3_aa: CASSPLAGDYTGELFF

j_call: TRBJ1-1
d_call: NA
clone_size: once
v_call: TRBV14
cdr3_aa: CASSQGLFRYTEAFF

j_call: TRBJ2-1
d_call: TRBD2
clone_size: NA
v_call: TRBV7-9
cdr3_aa: CASSLAKLADYNEQFF

j_call: TRBJ2-5
d_call: NA
clone_size: NA
v_call: TRBV25-1
cdr3_aa: CASGAETQYF

j_call: TRBJ2-7
d_call: TRBD1
clone_size: NA
v_call: TRBV28
cdr3_aa: CASSSRTGLAYEQYF

j_call: TRBJ1-6
d_call: TRBD1
clone_size: NA
v_call: TRBV6-5
cdr3_aa: CASRRTGGDSPLHF

j_call: TRBJ2-2
d_call: TRBD1
clone_size: NA
v_call: TRBV7-3
cdr3_aa: CASSSFGQGTGELFF

j_call: TRBJ1-5
d_call: TRBD1
clone_size: NA
v_call: TRBV15
cdr3_aa: CATSRDRNQPQHF

j_call: TRBJ2-1
d_call: TRBD2
clone_size: NA
v_call: TRBV19
cdr3_aa: CASSAGLAGGGNEQFF

j_call: TRBJ1-6
d_call: NA
clone_size: NA
v_call: TRBV2
cdr3_aa: CASRAGTENSPLHF

j_call: TRBJ2-1
d_call: TRBD2
clone_size: NA
v_call: TRBV5-1
cdr3_aa: CASSPTVAGGYNEQFF

j_call: TRBJ1-6
d_call: NA
clone_size: NA
v_call: TRBV6-2/TRBV6-3
cdr3_aa: CASSYSGGPLHF

j_call: TRBJ1-3
d_call: NA
clone_size: NA
v_call: TRBV6-1
cdr3_aa: CASSGFRSSSGNTIYF

j_call: TRBJ1-6
d_call: NA
clone_size: NA
v_call: TRBV11-2
cdr3_aa: CASSLEAGGISPLHF

j_call: TRBJ2-7
d_call: NA
clone_size: few
v_call: TRBV9
cdr3_aa: CASSVPIRTDYEQYF

j_call: TRBJ2-3
d_call: TRBD2
clone_size: NA
v_call: TRBV4-2
cdr3_aa: CASSQRLAGGPSTDTQYF

j_call: TRBJ2-2
d_call: TRBD2
clone_size: NA
v_call: TRBV19
cdr3_aa: CASSKGRDYAGELFF

j_call: TRBJ1-5
d_call: TRBD1
clone_size: NA
v_call: TRBV27
cdr3_aa: CASSLSPTGGNQPQHF

j_call: TRBJ2-7
d_call: NA
clone_size: NA
v_call: TRBV27
cdr3_aa: CASSPVEALSYEQYF

j_call: TRBJ2-2
d_call: NA
clone_size: NA
v_call: TRBV19
cdr3_aa: CASSIDPRRADTGELFF

j_call: TRBJ2-5
d_call: TRBD1
clone_size: NA
v_call: TRBV9
cdr3_aa: CASSTGGTGDVQTQYF

j_call: TRBJ2-1
d_call: TRBD2
clone_size: NA
v_call: TRBV9
cdr3_aa: CASSVGLAGGNEQFF

j_call: TRBJ2-5
d_call: TRBD2
clone_size: NA
v_call: TRBV4-3
cdr3_aa: CASSQEGPAGGSQETQYF

j_call: TRBJ1-2
d_call: TRBD1
clone_size: NA
v_call: TRBV14
cdr3_aa: CASSPRQGGTSFYGYTF

j_call: TRBJ1-2
d_call: TRBD1
clone_size: NA
v_call: TRBV9
cdr3_aa: CASSAGQAFNYGYTF

j_call: TRBJ2-3
d_call: NA
clone_size: NA
v_call: TRBV7-6
cdr3_aa: CASSLAGSPDTQYF

j_call: TRBJ2-7
d_call: NA
clone_size: NA
v_call: TRBV9
cdr3_aa: CASSVALASASYEQYF

j_call: TRBJ2-7
d_call: NA
clone_size: NA
v_call: TRBV3-1/TRBV3-2
cdr3_aa: CASSQGTIRGEQYF

j_call: TRBJ2-7
d_call: TRBD1
clone_size: NA
v_call: TRBV5-1
cdr3_aa: CASREQGAGEQYF

j_call: TRBJ1-1
d_call: NA
clone_size: NA
v_call: TRBV14
cdr3_aa: CASTQGASRTEAFF

j_call: TRBJ1-5
d_call: NA
clone_size: NA
v_call: TRBV27
cdr3_aa: CASSLSKGAGQPQHF

j_call: TRBJ1-1
d_call: NA
clone_size: NA
v_call: TRBV5-5
cdr3_aa: CASSLANTEAFF

j_call: TRBJ2-3
d_call: NA
clone_size: NA
v_call: TRBV7-9
cdr3_aa: CASSGETSTDTQYF

j_call: TRBJ2-5
d_call: TRBD2
clone_size: NA
v_call: TRBV7-2
cdr3_aa: CASSSTAGGGGETQYF

j_call: TRBJ2-5
d_call: NA
clone_size: NA
v_call: TRBV5-1
cdr3_aa: CASQTSAMKQETQYF

j_call: TRBJ1-3
d_call: NA
clone_size: NA
v_call: TRBV28
cdr3_aa: CASSPQGRSSGNTIYF

j_call: TRBJ2-2
d_call: NA
clone_size: NA
v_call: TRBV6-4
cdr3_aa: CASSDASGGDTGELFF

j_call: TRBJ1-5
d_call: TRBD1
clone_size: once
v_call: TRBV28
cdr3_aa: CASRGQGQFSNQPQHF

j_call: TRBJ2-4
d_call: NA
clone_size: NA
v_call: TRBV4-2
cdr3_aa: CASSQDLSLAKNIQYF

j_call: TRBJ1-2
d_call: NA
clone_size: NA
v_call: TRBV15
cdr3_aa: CATSSRPLNWAGYTF

j_call: TRBJ1-2
d_call: TRBD1
clone_size: NA
v_call: TRBV5-6
cdr3_aa: CASSATGGRGYTF